This TCR beta chain was sequenced during a study of blood T cell repertoires in COVID-19. This table comes from immunoSEQ multiplex PCR, and its TCRdb copy is limited to in-frame clones, with some not included. The table lists roughly 360,000 clones, around 87% of them singletons. The sequence derives from a man in his thirties or forties who had recovered from COVID-19. The material sequenced was PBMCs or T cells enriched from blood (not recorded which).

As DNA, the CDR3 is TGTGCCACCAGTGATTTGGACAGGGAGAACACTGAAGCTTTCTTT. Its protein is CATSDLDRENTEAFF. The gene calls are TRBV24-1 and TRBJ1-1; 7 bases match TRBD1. The V gene's germline CDR1 is KGHDR and CDR2 SFDVKD. V lost 0 bases, J lost 1 base, and 1 base stayed unmatched. The length of the CDR3 is 15 residues.